These 3 T cell receptor beta chains came from one sample sequenced in a study of blood T cells in healthy people across ages. With a J-beta primer mix and a sample-barcoded 5' primer, a second PCR ran roughly 6 to 11 cycles. Each CDR3 protein is one row after TCRdb ran MiXCR on the 5' RACE reads. This table holds fewer than 1,000,000 distinct CDR3 sequences, about 42% found once. Sequencing was performed on blood. The receptor source for this set is a man at least 80 years old in good health.

The table lists this clonotype with a few counts. The V and J genes are TRBV13 and TRBJ2-3; the match to TRBD2 covers 11 bases. The trim removed 5 bases at V and 2 bases at J, leaving 6 bases unmatched. In germline, CDR1 is PRHDT, CDR2 FYEKMQ (reference sequence). The CDR3 extends over 16 amino acids. For the CDR3, the DNA is TGTGCCAGCAGCCTACAGGGACTAGCGGACACAGATACGCAGTATTTT. This translates into CASSLQGLADTDTQYF. Full variable domain (outside the CDR3, taken from reference TRBV13 and TRBJ2-3): AAGVIQSPRHLIKEKRETATLKCYPIPRHDTVYWYQQGPGQDPQFLISFYEKMQSDKGSIPDRFSAQQFSDYHSELNMSSLELGDSALYFCASSLQGLADTDTQYFGPGTRLTVL.

This clonotype came up a few times. This chain joins TRBV7-9 and TRBJ2-1; 12 bases fit TRBD2. V gave up 0 bases and J gave up 7 bases; unmatched junction bases: 4. Germline CDR1 is SEHNR and CDR2 is FQNEAQ (reference sequence). This CDR3 region has 16 residues. The CDR3 protein is CASSLAGLAGRNEQFF. The CDR3 DNA reads as TGTGCCAGCAGCTTAGCCGGACTAGCGGGAAGGAATGAGCAGTTCTTC.

Details on this clonotype: This could be a read error, since a much larger clone is one nucleotide away. This chain connects TRBV20-1 to TRBJ2-5; TRBD2 matches 7 bases. The CDR3 totals 13 residues. Germline V lookup: CDR1 DFQATT, CDR2 SNEGSKA (reference sequence). V dropped 6 bases and J dropped 0; count of bases not matched to a gene: 4. CDR3 nucleotide sequence: TGCAGTGCCACTAGCGTCCACCAAGAGACCCAGTACTTC. Amino acid sequence: CSATSVHQETQYF.